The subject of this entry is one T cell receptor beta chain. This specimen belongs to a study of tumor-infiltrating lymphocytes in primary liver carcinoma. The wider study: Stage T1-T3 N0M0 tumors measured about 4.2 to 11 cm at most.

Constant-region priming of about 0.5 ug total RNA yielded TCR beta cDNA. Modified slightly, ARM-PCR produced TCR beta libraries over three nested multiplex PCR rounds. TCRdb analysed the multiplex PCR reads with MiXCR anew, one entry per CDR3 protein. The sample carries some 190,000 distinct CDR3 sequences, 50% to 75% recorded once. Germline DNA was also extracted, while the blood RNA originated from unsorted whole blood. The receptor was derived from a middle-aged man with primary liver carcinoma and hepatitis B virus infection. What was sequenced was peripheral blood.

In DNA, the CDR3 is TGCAGCGTCGGGGGGGGGACTAGCGACACTAGCTCCTACAATGAGCAGTTCTTC. Protein product: CSVGGGTSDTSSYNEQFF. The V and J genes are TRBV29-1 and TRBJ2-1; 10 bases align to TRBD2. CDR1 is SQVTM, CDR2 ANQGSEA, per germline. This CDR3 spans 18 amino acids. The trim removed 6 bases at V and 0 bases at J, leaving 14 bases unmatched.